Below, 5 T cell receptor beta chains from the same sample are listed, as sequenced in a study of blood T cell dynamics during melanoma immunotherapy. This sample's time point: pre-treatment baseline. The repertoire was sequenced with immunoSEQ multiplex PCR; TCRdb's copy has only in-frame clones and lacks some. The sample has about 24,000 clones, roughly 89% seen once. The source material was blood, sampled from a patient treated with checkpoint blockade. These receptors came from a human donor with melanoma.

The chain uses TRBV4-1 and TRBJ2-1; D not resolved. Between the trimmed V and J ends, which lost 4 bases and 4 bases, there was a span of 17 bases. CDR3 length: 16 residues. The germline V gene encodes CDR1 MGHRA and CDR2 YSYEKL. CDR3 in amino acids: CASSLFPGLRYNEQFF. The CDR3 coding sequence is TGCGCCAGCAGCCTCTTCCCGGGCCTAAGATACAATGAGCAGTTCTTC.

The chain couples TRBV28 to TRBJ2-7; 8 bases align to TRBD2. The CDR3 loop spans 13 amino acids. V dropped 4 bases and J dropped 2; count of bases not matched to a gene: 1. In germline, CDR1 is MDHEN, CDR2 SYDVKM. CDR3 residues: CASSYSGAYEQYF. CDR3 nucleotides: TGTGCCAGCAGTTATAGCGGGGCCTACGAGCAGTACTTC.

V gene TRBV27 combines with J gene TRBJ1-1, with a tentative D call TRBD1 (6 bases). Germline-derived CDR1 and CDR2 are MNHEY and SMNVEV (reference sequence). The CDR3 totals 15 residues. The V gene lost 0 bases and the J gene lost 5 bases, with 13 bases spanning the gap. CDR3 protein: CASSLSWGAGTEAFF. In DNA form, the CDR3 reads TGTGCCAGCAGTTTATCGTGGGGGGCGGGGACTGAAGCTTTCTTT.

This chain links TRBV2 with TRBJ2-7; D remains unclear. Between the trimmed V and J ends, which lost 6 bases and 6 bases, there was a span of 9 bases. The germline V gene has CDR1 SNHLY and CDR2 FYNNEI. CDR3 size: 11 residues. The CDR3 protein is CASRRISEQYF. The CDR3 nucleotides read TGTGCCAGCAGGCGCATCAGCGAGCAGTACTTC.

The rearrangement joins TRBV5-1 to TRBJ1-5; D call uncertain. With 0 bases removed from V and 0 bases from J, the gap between germline ends came to 7 bases. In germline, CDR1 is SGHRS, CDR2 YFSETQ. CDR3 length: 15 residues. In DNA form, the CDR3 reads TGCGCCAGCAGCTTGGAAGGTAATAGCAATCAGCCCCAGCATTTT. Protein product: CASSLEGNSNQPQHF.